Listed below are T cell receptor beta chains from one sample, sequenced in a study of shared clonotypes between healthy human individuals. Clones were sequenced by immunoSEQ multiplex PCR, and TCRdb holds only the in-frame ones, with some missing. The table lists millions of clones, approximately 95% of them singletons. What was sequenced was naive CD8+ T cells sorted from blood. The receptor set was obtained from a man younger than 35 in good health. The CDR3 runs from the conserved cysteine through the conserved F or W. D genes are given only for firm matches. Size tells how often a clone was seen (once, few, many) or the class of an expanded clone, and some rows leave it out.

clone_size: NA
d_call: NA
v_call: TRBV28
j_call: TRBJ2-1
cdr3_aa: CASSWLSSYNEQFF
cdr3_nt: TGTGCCAGCAGTTGGTTGAGCTCCTACAATGAGCAGTTCTTC

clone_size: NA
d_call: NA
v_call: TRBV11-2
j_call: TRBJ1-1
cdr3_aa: CASSLWGFTEAFF
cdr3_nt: TGTGCCAGCAGCTTATGGGGGTTCACTGAAGCTTTCTTT

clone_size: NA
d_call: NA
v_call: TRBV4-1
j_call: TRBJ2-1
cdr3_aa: CASSQARIGSNEQFF
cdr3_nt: TGCGCCAGCAGCCAAGCTAGGATTGGATCGAATGAGCAGTTCTTC

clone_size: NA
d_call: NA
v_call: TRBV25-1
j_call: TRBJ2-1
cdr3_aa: CASLKTNYNEQFF
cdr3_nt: TGTGCCAGCCTTAAGACGAACTACAATGAGCAGTTCTTC

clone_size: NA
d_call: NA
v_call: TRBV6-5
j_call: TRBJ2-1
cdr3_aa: CASSISGLQQFF
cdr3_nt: TGTGCCAGCAGCATATCAGGGTTACAGCAGTTCTTC

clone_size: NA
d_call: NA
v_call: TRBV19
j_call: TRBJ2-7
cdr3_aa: CASSMDNGNEQYF
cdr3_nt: TGTGCCAGTAGTATGGACAACGGAAACGAGCAGTACTTC

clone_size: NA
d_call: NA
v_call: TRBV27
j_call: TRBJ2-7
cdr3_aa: CASSPDTWQFEQYF
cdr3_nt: TGTGCCAGCAGCCCCGACACCTGGCAATTCGAGCAGTACTTC

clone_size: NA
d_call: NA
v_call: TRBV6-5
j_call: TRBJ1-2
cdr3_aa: CASSYQRGAYYGYTF
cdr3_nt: TGTGCCAGCAGTTACCAGAGAGGAGCGTACTATGGCTACACCTTC

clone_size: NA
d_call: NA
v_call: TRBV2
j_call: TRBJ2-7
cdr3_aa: CASTRTEPYEQYF
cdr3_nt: TGTGCCAGCACCCGGACAGAGCCCTACGAGCAGTACTTC

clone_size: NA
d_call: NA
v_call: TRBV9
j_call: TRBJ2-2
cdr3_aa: CASSVSWGAGELFF
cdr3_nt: TGTGCCAGCAGCGTATCATGGGGCGCCGGGGAGCTGTTTTTT

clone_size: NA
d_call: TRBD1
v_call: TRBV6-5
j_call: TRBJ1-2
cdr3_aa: CASTPGQGTGYTF
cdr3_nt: TGTGCCAGCACCCCGGGACAGGGGACTGGCTACACCTTC

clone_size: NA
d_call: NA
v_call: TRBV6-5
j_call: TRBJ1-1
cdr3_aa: CASSRYPGRTTEAFF
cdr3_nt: TGTGCCAGCAGTAGGTATCCAGGGAGGACCACTGAAGCTTTCTTT

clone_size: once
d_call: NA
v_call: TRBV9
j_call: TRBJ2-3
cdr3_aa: CASSAPPGGGTDTQYF
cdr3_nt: TGTGCCAGCAGCGCCCCCCCAGGCGGTGGCACAGATACGCAGTATTTT

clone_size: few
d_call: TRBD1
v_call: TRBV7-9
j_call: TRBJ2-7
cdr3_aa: CASSLTGAVYEQYF
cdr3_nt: TGTGCCAGCAGCTTAACAGGGGCGGTGTACGAGCAGTACTTC

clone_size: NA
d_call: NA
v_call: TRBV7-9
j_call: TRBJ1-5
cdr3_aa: CASSADSGPYSNQPQHF
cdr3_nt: TGTGCCAGCAGCGCAGATTCCGGCCCCTATAGCAATCAGCCCCAGCATTTT

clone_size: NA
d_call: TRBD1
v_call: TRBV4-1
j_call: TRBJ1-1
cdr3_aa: CASSQGTGGGTEAFF
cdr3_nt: TGCGCCAGCAGCCAAGGAACAGGGGGCGGGACTGAAGCTTTCTTT

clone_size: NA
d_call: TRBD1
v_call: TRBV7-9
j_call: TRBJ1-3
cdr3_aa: CASSLVPAGTGRNTIYF
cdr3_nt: TGTGCCAGCAGCTTAGTACCCGCCGGGACAGGGCGAAACACCATATATTTT

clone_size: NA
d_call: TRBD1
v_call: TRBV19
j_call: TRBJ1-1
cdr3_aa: CASSQGVVTEAFF
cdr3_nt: TGTGCCAGTAGTCAGGGGGTCGTGACTGAAGCTTTCTTT

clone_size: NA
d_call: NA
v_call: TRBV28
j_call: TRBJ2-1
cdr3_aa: CASSLSQANYNEQFF
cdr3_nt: TGTGCCAGCAGTTTATCCCAGGCCAACTACAATGAGCAGTTCTTC

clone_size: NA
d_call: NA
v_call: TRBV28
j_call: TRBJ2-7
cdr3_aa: CASTLSLLAYEQYF
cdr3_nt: TGTGCCAGCACCTTATCCCTCCTAGCCTACGAGCAGTACTTC

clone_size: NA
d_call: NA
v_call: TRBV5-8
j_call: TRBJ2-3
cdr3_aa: CASSFASLGTDTQYF
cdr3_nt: TGTGCCAGCAGCTTTGCTAGCCTGGGCACAGATACGCAGTATTTT

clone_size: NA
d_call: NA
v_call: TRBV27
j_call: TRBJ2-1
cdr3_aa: CASSLTGTVYNEQFF
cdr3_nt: TGTGCCAGCAGTTTAACGGGGACTGTCTACAATGAGCAGTTCTTC

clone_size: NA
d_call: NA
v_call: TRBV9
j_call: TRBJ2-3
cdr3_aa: CASSPSLSGTDTDTQYF
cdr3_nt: TGTGCCAGCAGCCCGAGCCTCTCCGGGACCGACACAGATACGCAGTATTTT

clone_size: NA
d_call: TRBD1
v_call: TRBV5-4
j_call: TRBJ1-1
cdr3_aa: CASSSLGQGPEAFF
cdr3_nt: TGTGCCAGCAGTTCCCTCGGACAGGGCCCGGAGGCTTTCTTT

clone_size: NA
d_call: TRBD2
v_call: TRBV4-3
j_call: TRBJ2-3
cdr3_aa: CASSQDLGGGTDTQYF
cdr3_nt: TGCGCCAGCAGCCAAGATCTGGGGGGGGGCACAGATACGCAGTATTTT

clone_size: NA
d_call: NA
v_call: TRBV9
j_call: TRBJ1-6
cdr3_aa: CASSDGQYSPLHF
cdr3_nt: TGTGCCAGCAGCGACGGACAGTATTCACCCCTCCACTTT

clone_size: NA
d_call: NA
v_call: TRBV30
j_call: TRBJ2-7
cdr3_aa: CAWSEDGYEQYF
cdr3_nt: TGTGCCTGGAGTGAGGACGGCTACGAGCAGTACTTC

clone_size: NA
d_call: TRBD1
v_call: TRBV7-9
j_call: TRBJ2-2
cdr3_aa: CASSLALGQGTPGELFF
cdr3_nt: TGTGCCAGCAGCTTAGCGCTGGGACAGGGGACTCCCGGGGAGCTGTTTTTT

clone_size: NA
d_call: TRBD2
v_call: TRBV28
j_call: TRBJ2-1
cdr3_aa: CASSFVGLAGKSRNEQFF
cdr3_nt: TGTGCCAGCAGTTTTGTCGGACTAGCGGGGAAAAGTCGCAATGAGCAGTTCTTC

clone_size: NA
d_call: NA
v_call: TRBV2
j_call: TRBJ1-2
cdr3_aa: CASRHRDPNYGYTF
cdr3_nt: TGTGCCAGCAGGCACAGAGATCCTAACTATGGCTACACCTTC

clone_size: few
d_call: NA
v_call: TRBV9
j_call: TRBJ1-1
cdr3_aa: CASSVGGENTEAFF
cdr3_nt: TGCGCCAGCAGCGTAGGGGGGGAGAACACTGAAGCTTTCTTT

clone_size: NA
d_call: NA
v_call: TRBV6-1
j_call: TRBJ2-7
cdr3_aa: CASSEAEGYEQYF
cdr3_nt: TGTGCCAGCAGTGAAGCGGAGGGCTACGAGCAGTACTTC

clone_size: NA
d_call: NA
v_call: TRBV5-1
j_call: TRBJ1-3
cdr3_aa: CASSFGNTIYF
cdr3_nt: TGCGCCAGCAGCTTCGGAAACACCATATATTTT

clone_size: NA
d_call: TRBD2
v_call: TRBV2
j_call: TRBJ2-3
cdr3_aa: CASSGYNPASGSLTSTDTQYF
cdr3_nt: TGTGCCAGCAGTGGTTATAATCCGGCTAGCGGGAGTTTGACTAGCACAGATACGCAGTATTTT

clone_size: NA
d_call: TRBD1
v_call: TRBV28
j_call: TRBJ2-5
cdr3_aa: CASSLVGQQETQYF
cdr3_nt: TGTGCCAGCAGTTTAGTGGGACAGCAAGAGACCCAGTACTTC

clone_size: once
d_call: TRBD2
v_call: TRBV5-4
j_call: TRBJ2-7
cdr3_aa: CASSFASGRAVIDEQYF
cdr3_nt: TGTGCCAGCAGCTTTGCTAGCGGGAGGGCTGTGATAGACGAGCAGTACTTC

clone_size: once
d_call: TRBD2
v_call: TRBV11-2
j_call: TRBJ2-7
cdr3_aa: CASSVGAGAYEQYF
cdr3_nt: TGTGCCAGCAGTGTCGGAGCGGGGGCCTACGAGCAGTACTTC

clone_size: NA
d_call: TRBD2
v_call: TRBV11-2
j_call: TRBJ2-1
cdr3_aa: CASSFLREGNEQFF
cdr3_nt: TGTGCCAGCAGCTTCCTCCGGGAGGGCAATGAGCAGTTCTTC

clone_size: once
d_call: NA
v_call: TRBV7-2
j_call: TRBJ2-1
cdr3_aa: CASSWIGAGEGQFF
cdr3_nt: TGTGCCAGCAGTTGGATAGGGGCAGGAGAGGGCCAGTTCTTC

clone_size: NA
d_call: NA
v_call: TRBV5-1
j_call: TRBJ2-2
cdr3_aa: CASSEEGPTGELFF
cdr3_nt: TGCGCCAGCTCTGAGGAGGGGCCCACCGGGGAGCTGTTTTTT